What follows are 27 T cell receptor beta chains derived from one specimen sequenced in a study of T-cell reconstitution after alpha-beta-depleted transplantation in children. Unique molecular identifiers were built into the TCRbeta library. TCRdb re-called the PCR reads with MiXCR, one entry per CDR3 protein. Of 600,000 to 700,000 distinct CDR3 sequences listed, less than 15% were seen once; the top ten hold 0.79%. Sequencing was performed on PBMCs, taken before TCRalphabeta/CD19-depleted stem cell transplant. The receptors originated from a girl between 2 and 10 years old with congenital amegakaryocytic thrombocytopenia, due to receive a stem cell transplant.

The chain uses TRBV7-2 and TRBJ1-1; D remains unclear. The length of the CDR3 is 12 residues. Germline assignment: CDR1 SGHTA and CDR2 FQGNSA. Trimming left V 5 bases short and J 10 bases short, with 14 bases between. This CDR3 is CASSPTAVLAFF. DNA of the CDR3: TGTGCCAGCAGCCCAACGGCAGTTCTAGCTTTCTTT.

This clonotype was seen repeatedly, ten times or more. The chain has TRBV20-1 and TRBJ2-3; 9 bases are a match to TRBD2. The CDR3 length is 16 residues. Unmatched junction bases numbered 9, after V lost 0 bases and J lost 5 bases. Germline CDR1 reads DFQATT; CDR2 reads SNEGSKA (reference sequence). The CDR3 DNA follows: TGCAGTGCTAGAGATCAGGCTAGCGGGATAGGAGATACGCAGTATTTT. As protein: CSARDQASGIGDTQYF.

The table lists this clonotype with many counts. The chain employs TRBV20-1 and TRBJ2-5; unclear D gene. With 0 bases removed from V and 3 bases from J, the gap between germline ends came to 8 bases. The CDR3 runs 13 residues. Germline V lookup: CDR1 DFQATT, CDR2 SNEGSKA (reference sequence). CDR3 amino acids: CSARDSPEETQYF. CDR3 nucleotide sequence: TGCAGTGCTAGAGATTCTCCGGAAGAGACCCAGTACTTC.

This clonotype showed up many times. The chain links TRBV12-3 or TRBV12-4 to TRBJ2-1; no definite D call. This CDR3 is 11 amino acids long. The V end lost 2 bases, the J end lost 7 bases, and 3 bases lay between the germline ends. CDR3: CASSLRNEQFF. The CDR3 bases are TGTGCCAGCAGTTTACGGAATGAGCAGTTCTTC.

This clonotype was detected only a few times. The chain recombines TRBV15 with TRBJ2-7; 10 positions match TRBD2. Trimming at V came to 3 bases and at J to 1 base, leaving 6 bases not matched to a gene. The germline gives CDR1 LNHNV, CDR2 YYDKDF (reference sequence). The CDR3 is made up of 16 amino acids. The CDR3 DNA reads TGTGCCACCAGCAGCAGTCGGACTAGCGGATCCTACGAGCAGTACTTC. Amino acids: CATSSSRTSGSYEQYF.

This clonotype was detected ten times or more. The V call is TRBV10-3, the J call TRBJ2-2; TRBD2 might be the D (5 bases). In germline, CDR1 is ENHRY, CDR2 SYGVKD. V was clipped by 0 bases and J by 10 bases, with 9 bases between them. This CDR3 has 13 residues. Written as DNA, the CDR3 is TGTGCCATCAGTGAGTCGACACGGGAGGAGCTGTTTTTT. Translation gives CAISESTREELFF.

In its sample, this clonotype was seen a few times. This chain uses TRBV29-1 with TRBJ1-2; perhaps TRBD1 as D (5 bases). Per germline, CDR1 SQVTM and CDR2 ANQGSEA. This CDR3 spans 13 amino acids. V lost 6 bases, J lost 4 bases, and 15 bases lay in between. This CDR3 reads CSVLWRGGYGYTF. The CDR3, as DNA: TGCAGCGTGCTATGGCGGGGCGGCTATGGCTACACCTTC.

This clonotype was observed many times. The J gene is TRBJ1-2, the V gene TRBV5-1; a possible D gene is TRBD1 (5 bases). The germline V gene encodes CDR1 SGHRS and CDR2 YFSETQ. The CDR3 is 14 amino acids. With 0 bases removed from V and 3 bases from J, the gap between germline ends came to 9 bases. The CDR3 nucleotides are TGCGCCAGCAGCTTGGCAGGGAGGGACTATGGCTACACCTTC. Translation: CASSLAGRDYGYTF.

This clonotype appeared a few times. V gene TRBV7-9 combines with J gene TRBJ2-7; TRBD2 agrees at 11 bases. This CDR3 is 13 amino acids long. The junction had 2 bases not matched to a gene; V was cut back by 7 bases and J by 3 bases. CDR1 SEHNR and CDR2 FQNEAQ come from the germline V gene (reference sequence). The CDR3 coding sequence is TGTGCCAGCAAGGGACTAGCGGTCTACGAGCAGTACTTC. It yields the protein CASKGLAVYEQYF.

This chain links TRBV29-1 with TRBJ2-3, with D perhaps given as TRBD1 or TRBD2 (6 bases each). The germline CDR1 and CDR2 sequences are SQVTM and ANQGSEA. This CDR3 has 12 amino acids. Trimming stripped 3 bases from V and 4 bases from J, with 8 bases between. This CDR3 is CSVDRGPDTQYF. CDR3 nucleotides: TGCAGCGTTGATCGGGGGCCAGATACGCAGTATTTT.

This clonotype has more than one count but fewer than ten. This chain uses TRBV6-2 or TRBV6-3 with TRBJ2-7; no clear D. Germline loops: CDR1 MNHEY, CDR2 SVGEGT. The CDR3 totals 13 residues. Trimming cost V 0 bases and J 6 bases, with 9 bases left between them. CDR3 DNA: TGTGCCAGCAGTTACTCGGGTCGTGGCGAGCAGTACTTC. Its translation: CASSYSGRGEQYF.

The chain has TRBV12-3 or TRBV12-4 and TRBJ2-1; unclear D gene. V dropped 0 bases and J dropped 6 bases, with 12 bases sitting between them. CDR3 length equals 15 residues. The CDR3 sequence is CASSLARSQLNEQFF. The DNA of the CDR3 is TGTGCCAGCAGTTTAGCGAGGTCCCAACTCAATGAGCAGTTCTTC.

This clonotype was recorded a few times. The gene calls are TRBV20-1 and TRBJ2-5, with 9 positions matching TRBD1. The CDR3 has 16 amino acids. The ends lost 3 bases at V and 3 bases at J; junction bases unmatched: 11. Germline loops: CDR1 DFQATT, CDR2 SNEGSKA (reference sequence). The CDR3 here is CSARQSGTGYKETQYF. The CDR3 DNA reads TGCAGTGCTAGGCAAAGCGGGACAGGGTACAAAGAGACCCAGTACTTC.

This clonotype was seen a single time. This may come from a read error, since a much larger clone is one base off. This chain links TRBV5-1 with TRBJ2-1; unclear D gene. Germline CDR1 reads SGHRS; CDR2 reads YFSETQ. The length of the CDR3 is 15 residues. The DNA for the CDR3 is TGCGCCAGCAGCCTCTCCTATGGCTCCTACAATGCGCAGTTCTTC. Encoded protein: CASSLSYGSYNAQFF.

The CDR3 coding sequence is TGCAGCGTCGTGACAGGTGCCTCACGCGATACGCAGTATTTT. This gives the protein CSVVTGASRDTQYF. This chain joins TRBV29-1 and TRBJ2-3; D is possibly TRBD1 (6 bases). CDR3 length: 14 amino acids. The germline gives CDR1 SQVTM, CDR2 ANQGSEA. V was pared by 6 bases and J by 6 bases, with 19 bases between.

The chain is built from TRBV21-1 and TRBJ2-1; the table assigns TRBD1, which was not confirmed against the DNA. TRBV21-1 is tagged as a pseudogene. The CDR3 sequence is 13 residues long. CDR3 sequence (DNA): TGTGCCAGCAGTTGGGACAGTACGGATGAGCAGTTCTTC. It translates to CASSWDSTDEQFF.

This clonotype showed up many times. The chain has TRBV5-1 and TRBJ2-2; 12 bases agree with TRBD2. The CDR3 has 17 amino acids. CDR1 is SGHRS, CDR2 YFSETQ, per germline. Trimming cost V 1 base and J 5 bases; bases outside gene matches: 6. As DNA, the CDR3 is TGCGCCAGCAGCTTGAGACTAGCGGGAGCATGGACCGGGGAGCTGTTTTTT. Protein product: CASSLRLAGAWTGELFF. The variable domain in full, with the rest retrieved from reference TRBV5-1 and TRBJ2-2, is KAGVTQTPRYLIKTRGQQVTLSCSPISGHRSVSWYQQTPGQGLQFLFEYFSETQRNKGNFPGRFSGRQFSNSRSEMNVSTLELGDSALYLCASSLRLAGAWTGELFFGEGSRLTVL.

This clonotype was seen repeatedly, ten times or more. J is TRBJ2-7 and V is TRBV10-3; 9 positions agree with TRBD1. CDR1 is ENHRY, CDR2 SYGVKD, per germline. Trimming cost V 5 bases and J 0 bases; bases outside gene matches: 11. The CDR3 spans 17 residues. The CDR3 is CAISHGPGQGLSYEQYF. DNA of the CDR3: TGTGCCATCAGTCACGGACCGGGACAGGGCCTCTCCTACGAGCAGTACTTC.

The sample holds many counts of this clonotype. The chain carries TRBV12-3 or TRBV12-4 and TRBJ2-1, with 7 bases lining up with TRBD1. The V segment lost 5 bases and the J segment 6 bases; nucleotides outside the gene matches: 13. This CDR3 spans 16 amino acids. The CDR3 DNA reads TGTGCCAGCAGTGCCCGGGACAGACAGGGCTCCAATGAGCAGTTCTTC. Its translation is CASSARDRQGSNEQFF.

This clonotype was seen a handful of times. The chain combines TRBV7-2 with TRBJ2-5, with D possibly being TRBD2 (6 bases). The V gene's germline CDR1 is SGHTA and CDR2 FQGNSA. The CDR3 is 16 residues long. Trimming removed 0 bases from V and 2 bases from J, with 13 bases in between. CDR3 region: CASSLAGTAGQETQYF. CDR3 in DNA: TGTGCCAGCAGCTTAGCGGGAACTGCGGGGCAAGAGACCCAGTACTTC. The full variable domain, completed using reference TRBV7-2 and TRBJ2-5, is GAGVSQSPSNKVTEKGKDVELRCDPISGHTALYWYRQSLGQGLEFLIYFQGNSAPDKSGLPSDRFSAERTGGSVSTLTIQRTQQEDSAVYLCASSLAGTAGQETQYFGPGTRLLVL.

This clonotype was seen repeatedly, ten times or more. The rearrangement links TRBV29-1 to TRBJ2-5, with D perhaps TRBD1 or TRBD2 (5 bases each). The CDR3 sequence is 16 residues long. The V end lost 6 bases, the J end lost 5 bases, and 25 bases lay between the germline ends. Germline CDR1 SQVTM, CDR2 ANQGSEA. The CDR3, as DNA: TGCAGCGTCGCCTTCGATGGGACCACATTGTCCGAGACCCAGTACTTC. It translates to CSVAFDGTTLSETQYF.

V and J are TRBV29-1 and TRBJ2-1, with 14 bases that match TRBD2. Trimming took 3 bases from V and 9 from J; bases not matched to a gene: 4. The CDR3 has 14 residues. CDR1 is SQVTM and CDR2 is ANQGSEA in the germline V gene. The CDR3 DNA follows: TGCAGCGTTGATAGACTAGCGGGAGGGATTGAGCAGTTCTTC. Its translation: CSVDRLAGGIEQFF.

This clonotype was detected many times. The chain employs TRBV15 and TRBJ1-5; perhaps TRBD1 as D (6 bases). The CDR3 extends over 15 amino acids. CDR1 is LNHNV, CDR2 YYDKDF, per germline (reference sequence). V shed 1 base and J shed 7 bases, with 14 bases lying between them. The CDR3 nucleotides read TGTGCCACCAGCAGAGGTAGTGGGGGCGGGCAGCCCCAGCATTTT. It specifies CATSRGSGGGQPQHF.

There are many counts of this clonotype. The J gene is TRBJ2-1, the V gene TRBV29-1, with D unresolved. Trimming stripped 4 bases from V and 2 bases from J, with 6 bases between. This CDR3 comprises 12 residues. Germline lookup yields CDR1 SQVTM and CDR2 ANQGSEA. The CDR3 coding sequence is TGCAGCGTTGTAGGCGCCTACAATGAGCAGTTCTTC. Protein: CSVVGAYNEQFF.

This clonotype was found a few times. CDR3 coding DNA: TGCAGCGTTGAGAAAGTTGGGACAGGGACCTACGAGCAGTACTTC. Residues: CSVEKVGTGTYEQYF. This rearrangement joins TRBV29-1 to TRBJ2-7, with 9 bases matching TRBD1. Losses at the gene ends were 3 bases for V and 2 bases for J; bases not matched to a gene: 8. Germline V gene lookup returns CDR1 SQVTM and CDR2 ANQGSEA. The CDR3 runs 15 residues.

This clonotype was seen at least ten times. The chain links TRBV29-1 to TRBJ2-7; 7 bases are shared with TRBD1. Germline CDR1 reads SQVTM; CDR2 reads ANQGSEA. The CDR3 covers 15 residues. V dropped 4 bases and J dropped 0; count of bases not matched to a gene: 9. This CDR3 is CSVVYVDRSSYEQYF. The CDR3 nucleotides are TGCAGCGTTGTGTATGTGGACAGGTCCTCCTACGAGCAGTACTTC.

The chain combines TRBV4-1 with TRBJ2-7; 7 bases agree with TRBD2. The germline V gene encodes CDR1 MGHRA and CDR2 YSYEKL. CDR3 length: 16 residues. V gave up 2 bases and J gave up 0 bases; unmatched junction bases: 7. The CDR3 region has the DNA TGCGCCAGCAGCCAAATATCCGGGGGGAGCTCCTACGAGCAGTACTTC. It specifies CASSQISGGSSYEQYF.